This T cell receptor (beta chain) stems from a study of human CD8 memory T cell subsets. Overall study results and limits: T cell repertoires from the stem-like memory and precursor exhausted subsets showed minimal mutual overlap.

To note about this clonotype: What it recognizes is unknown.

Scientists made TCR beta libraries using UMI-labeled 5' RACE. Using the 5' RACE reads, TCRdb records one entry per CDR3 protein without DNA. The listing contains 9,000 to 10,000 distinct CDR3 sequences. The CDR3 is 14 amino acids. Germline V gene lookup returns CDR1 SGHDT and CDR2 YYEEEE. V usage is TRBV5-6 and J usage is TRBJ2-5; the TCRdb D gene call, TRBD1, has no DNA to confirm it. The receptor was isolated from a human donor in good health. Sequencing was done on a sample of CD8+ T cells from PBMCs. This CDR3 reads CASSLSGAWETQYF.